A single sample gave rise to the 20 T cell receptor beta chains below, sequenced in a study of CD8 T cells in ankylosing spondylitis. MiXCR, applied by TCRdb to the 5' RACE reads, yields one record per CDR3 protein. The repertoire holds more than 10,000 distinct CDR3 sequences, with under 3.5% as singletons. Sequenced material: blood, either unsorted or a sorted T cell fraction (not recorded which). All receptors derive from a male donor with ankylosing spondylitis or in good health (not recorded which).

By its share, this clonotype is medium-sized. The chain uses TRBV9 and TRBJ2-5, with 11 bases that match TRBD2. V lost 3 bases to trimming and J lost 3 bases; unmatched junction nucleotides: 7. The CDR3 sequence is 16 residues long. The V gene's germline CDR1 is SGDLS and CDR2 YYNGEE. CDR3 sequence: CASSARTSGREETQYF. DNA for the CDR3: TGTGCCAGCAGCGCTAGGACTAGCGGGCGAGAAGAGACCCAGTACTTC.

This clonotype appeared many times. CDR3 region: CASSVGATDIQETQYF. The DNA for the CDR3 is TGTGCCAGCAGCGTAGGGGCCACGGACATCCAAGAGACCCAGTACTTC. The chain carries TRBV9 and TRBJ2-5; TRBD1 is a possible D gene (5 bases). Germline values: CDR1 SGDLS, CDR2 YYNGEE. The CDR3 consists of 16 residues. Trimming left V 0 bases short and J 1 base short, with 13 bases between.

There are many counts of this clonotype. The chain is built from TRBV9 and TRBJ1-3; D gene uncertain. This CDR3 is 13 amino acids long. Trimming stripped 0 bases from V and 8 bases from J, with 9 bases between. From germline, CDR1 is SGDLS and CDR2 YYNGEE. The CDR3 DNA is TGTGCCAGCAGCGTAGCGCAGTCGGACACCATATATTTT. Amino acids: CASSVAQSDTIYF.

This clonotype was detected many times. The rearrangement uses TRBV9 and TRBJ1-4, with D perhaps TRBD1 (5 bases). Trimming removed 4 bases at V and 8 bases at J, with 18 bases between. The CDR3 contains 15 residues. The V gene's germline CDR1 is SGDLS and CDR2 YYNGEE. DNA for the CDR3: TGTGCCAGCAGCTTTGGACCGTCGGAGGGGGAAAAACTGTTTTTT. As protein: CASSFGPSEGEKLFF.

In this sample, this clonotype is medium-sized. CDR3 protein: CASSSLTGSQETQYF. The CDR3 coding sequence is TGTGCCAGCAGCTCACTGACGGGGTCCCAAGAGACCCAGTACTTC. The V call is TRBV9, the J call TRBJ2-5, with a weak D call TRBD2 (5 bases). There are 15 residues in the CDR3. Trimming removed 4 bases from V and 1 base from J, with 14 bases in between. Germline V CDR1 and CDR2: SGDLS, YYNGEE.

This clonotype was counted at least ten times. The chain uses TRBV9 and TRBJ2-6; 8 bases map to TRBD1. Germline V gene lookup returns CDR1 SGDLS and CDR2 YYNGEE. Germline trimming cut 0 bases from V and 4 bases from J; bases unmatched to any gene: 6. There are 17 residues in the CDR3. The CDR3 here is CASSVAQGAAGANVLTF. In DNA, the CDR3 is TGTGCCAGCAGCGTAGCCCAGGGGGCAGCGGGGGCCAACGTCCTGACTTTC.

At least ten counts were recorded for this clonotype. The genes are TRBV9 and TRBJ1-5; D might be TRBD1 (5 bases). CDR1 is SGDLS, CDR2 YYNGEE, per germline. V lost 1 base and J 0 bases, leaving 8 bases between the germline ends. CDR3 length: 15 amino acids. In nucleotides, the CDR3 is TGTGCCAGCAGCGTAAGGGGCGATAGCAATCAGCCCCAGCATTTT. This codes for CASSVRGDSNQPQHF.

The sample holds a few counts of this clonotype. This chain links TRBV9 with TRBJ2-2; the D call may be TRBD1 or TRBD2 (5 bases each). Germline V gene lookup returns CDR1 SGDLS and CDR2 YYNGEE. V was trimmed by 3 bases and J by 5 bases, leaving 11 bases between them. The CDR3 contains 14 residues. In DNA, the CDR3 is TGTGCCAGCAGCGCACTAGGGGTAACCGGGGAGCTGTTTTTT. It translates to CASSALGVTGELFF. Based on the CDR3 plus reference TRBV9 and TRBJ2-2, the full variable domain is DSGVTQTPKHLITATGQRVTLRCSPRSGDLSVYWYQQSLDQGLQFLIQYYNGEERAKGNILERFSAQQFPDLHSELNLSSLELGDSALYFCASSALGVTGELFFGEGSRLTVL.

V usage is TRBV5-5 and J usage is TRBJ2-5, with 7 bases identical to TRBD1. From germline, CDR1 is SGHKS and CDR2 YYEKEE (reference sequence). Unmatched junction bases numbered 7, after V lost 1 base and J lost 4 bases. CDR3 length equals 15 residues. The DNA for the CDR3 is TGTGCCAGCAGCTTGCCACAGGGGTTAGCAGAGACCCAGTACTTC. Residues: CASSLPQGLAETQYF.

This clonotype was picked up many times. The chain has TRBV9 and TRBJ2-2; D may be TRBD2 (6 bases). Trimming shortened V by 0 bases and J by 5 bases, and 14 bases separated the two germline ends. The CDR3 has 16 residues. Per germline, CDR1 SGDLS and CDR2 YYNGEE. CDR3 nucleotide sequence: TGTGCCAGCAGCGTAGCGGGGGACTCCCTTACCGGGGAGCTGTTTTTT. Protein product: CASSVAGDSLTGELFF. The whole variable domain, filled in from reference TRBV9 and TRBJ2-2, reads DSGVTQTPKHLITATGQRVTLRCSPRSGDLSVYWYQQSLDQGLQFLIQYYNGEERAKGNILERFSAQQFPDLHSELNLSSLELGDSALYFCASSVAGDSLTGELFFGEGSRLTVL.

This clonotype was seen many times. The chain couples TRBV9 to TRBJ2-3; 10 bases are shared with TRBD2. V lost 4 bases and J lost 4; bases outside the gene matches: 6. This CDR3 region has 15 residues. Germline CDR1 and CDR2: SGDLS and YYNGEE. The CDR3 DNA sequence: TGTGCCAGCAGCCCCGGGACTAGCGAGTCAGATACGCAGTATTTT. Encoded protein: CASSPGTSESDTQYF.

The table lists this clonotype with many counts. The gene calls are TRBV9 and TRBJ2-1; D could derive from TRBD1 or TRBD2 (5 bases each). V was cut by 0 bases and J by 9 bases, with 10 bases left in between. Germline V CDR1 and CDR2: SGDLS, YYNGEE. The length of the CDR3 is 13 residues. For the CDR3, the DNA is TGTGCCAGCAGCGTAGTCGGGGCCACTGAGCAGTTCTTC. Translation gives CASSVVGATEQFF.

Ten or more counts support this clonotype. The CDR3 nucleotides are TGTGCCAGCAGCGACGGGACTAGCGTCTACAATGAGCAGTTCTTC. Its translation is CASSDGTSVYNEQFF. J is TRBJ2-1 and V is TRBV9, with 10 nucleotides matching TRBD2. The CDR3 consists of 15 residues. V dropped 3 bases and J dropped 3; count of bases not matched to a gene: 3. The V gene's germline CDR1 is SGDLS and CDR2 YYNGEE. Full variable domain (rest looked up from reference TRBV9 and TRBJ2-1): DSGVTQTPKHLITATGQRVTLRCSPRSGDLSVYWYQQSLDQGLQFLIQYYNGEERAKGNILERFSAQQFPDLHSELNLSSLELGDSALYFCASSDGTSVYNEQFFGPGTRLTVL.

This clonotype is medium-sized in the sample. The CDR3, as DNA: TGTGCCAGCAGCGTGGGGACTAGCGGGGGAGACAATGAGCAGTTCTTC. It translates to CASSVGTSGGDNEQFF. J is TRBJ2-1 and V is TRBV9; 14 nucleotides agree with TRBD2. The V and J ends lost 2 bases and 5 bases, in that order; junction bases with no gene match: 3. The CDR3 runs 16 residues. Germline lookup yields CDR1 SGDLS and CDR2 YYNGEE. Using reference TRBV9 and TRBJ2-1 for the parts outside the CDR3, the full variable domain is DSGVTQTPKHLITATGQRVTLRCSPRSGDLSVYWYQQSLDQGLQFLIQYYNGEERAKGNILERFSAQQFPDLHSELNLSSLELGDSALYFCASSVGTSGGDNEQFFGPGTRLTVL.

At least ten counts were recorded for this clonotype. This chain joins TRBV9 and TRBJ1-1; D is possibly TRBD1 (6 bases). Deletions cut 6 bases from V and 5 bases from J, with 14 bases between. Germline CDR1 is SGDLS and CDR2 is YYNGEE. The CDR3 extends over 13 amino acids. The CDR3 nucleotides read TGTGCCAGCACCCTCGGGCAGGGGACTGAAGCTTTCTTT. Translating gives CASTLGQGTEAFF.

This clonotype was counted many times. The CDR3 reads CASTKTVMNTEAFF. CDR3 coding DNA: TGTGCCAGCACCAAGACAGTTATGAACACTGAAGCTTTCTTT. The chain carries TRBV9 and TRBJ1-1; TRBD1 is a possible D gene (5 bases). Germline values: CDR1 SGDLS, CDR2 YYNGEE. Between the trimmed V and J ends, which lost 6 bases and 0 bases, there was a span of 12 bases. The CDR3 runs to 14 residues.

This clonotype has at least ten counts. This sequence joins TRBV9 and TRBJ2-7, with D unclear. In germline, CDR1 is SGDLS, CDR2 YYNGEE. This CDR3 contains 13 residues. Deletions cut 4 bases from V and 6 bases from J, with 14 bases between. The CDR3: CASSPGPAPEQYF. CDR3 sequence (DNA): TGTGCCAGCAGCCCAGGACCGGCCCCCGAGCAGTACTTC.

This clonotype has at least ten counts. The chain is built from TRBV9 and TRBJ2-2; no clear D gene. Germline V CDR1 and CDR2: SGDLS, YYNGEE. The CDR3 has 13 amino acids. V lost 4 bases to trimming and J lost 5 bases, with 9 bases between them. The CDR3 DNA sequence: TGTGCCAGCAGCACCGTTAATACCGGGGAGCTGTTTTTT. Protein: CASSTVNTGELFF.

This clonotype has a handful of counts. The J gene is TRBJ2-3, the V gene TRBV9; TRBD2 matches 9 bases. From germline, CDR1 is SGDLS and CDR2 YYNGEE. This CDR3 has 16 residues. V was pared by 0 bases and J by 4 bases, with 6 bases of the junction left unmatched. The CDR3 DNA is TGTGCCAGCAGCGTAGATCTGCGGGGGGGTTCAGATACGCAGTATTTT. This sequence encodes CASSVDLRGGSDTQYF. The whole variable domain, remainder taken from reference TRBV9 and TRBJ2-3, is DSGVTQTPKHLITATGQRVTLRCSPRSGDLSVYWYQQSLDQGLQFLIQYYNGEERAKGNILERFSAQQFPDLHSELNLSSLELGDSALYFCASSVDLRGGSDTQYFGPGTRLTVL.

This clonotype was counted at least ten times. The chain combines TRBV9 with TRBJ1-6, with D tentatively TRBD1 (5 bases). CDR1 is SGDLS, CDR2 YYNGEE, per germline. The ends were cut back, 3 bases at V and 0 bases at J, with 16 bases in the middle. The CDR3 contains 18 residues. CDR3: CASSAVSGLGSYNSPLHF. The CDR3, as DNA: TGTGCCAGCAGCGCCGTTTCAGGGTTAGGCTCCTATAATTCACCCCTCCACTTT. The full variable domain, rest sourced from reference TRBV9 and TRBJ1-6, is DSGVTQTPKHLITATGQRVTLRCSPRSGDLSVYWYQQSLDQGLQFLIQYYNGEERAKGNILERFSAQQFPDLHSELNLSSLELGDSALYFCASSAVSGLGSYNSPLHFGNGTRLTVT.